The 29 T cell receptor beta chains given below trace back to one sample, sequenced in a study of blood T cell repertoires in COVID-19. Produced via immunoSEQ multiplex PCR; TCRdb's table is partial and in-frame only. The sample lists hundreds of thousands of clones; more than 80% were seen once. Sequenced: peripheral blood. These receptors came from a man between 40 and 49 years old with acute or convalescent COVID-19.

The chain employs TRBV5-8 and TRBJ2-7, with 9 bases identical to TRBD1. From germline, CDR1 is SGHTS and CDR2 YDEGEE. CDR3 length equals 14 residues. The trim removed 4 bases at V and 3 bases at J, leaving 5 bases unmatched. CDR3 coding DNA: TGTGCCAGCAGCCTAGACAGGGGGAACTACGAGCAGTACTTC. This encodes CASSLDRGNYEQYF. Combining the CDR3 with reference TRBV5-8 and TRBJ2-7 gives the whole variable domain EAGVTQSPTHLIKTRGQQATLRCSPISGHTSVYWYQQALGLGLQFLLWYDEGEERNRGNFPPRFSGRQFPNYSSELNVNALELEDSALYLCASSLDRGNYEQYFGPGTRLTVT.

This chain uses TRBV18 with TRBJ2-1; 9 positions match TRBD2. Trimming took 5 bases from V and 9 from J; bases not matched to a gene: 11. The CDR3 runs 15 residues. Germline CDR1 and CDR2: KGHSH and LQKENI. CDR3 nucleotide sequence: TGTGCCAGCTCATACGCTCCTCTTAGCGGGGGTGAGCAGTTCTTC. Translating gives CASSYAPLSGGEQFF.

This CDR3 is CASSGRGLSYEQYF. The CDR3 DNA sequence: TGTGCCAGCAGCGGCCGGGGATTAAGTTACGAGCAGTACTTC. The chain joins TRBV6-5 to TRBJ2-7; TRBD2 is a possible D gene (5 bases). V gave up 6 bases and J gave up 4 bases, with 16 bases separating them. Germline CDR1 is MNHEY and CDR2 is SVGAGI. The CDR3 length is 14 residues.

The V and J genes are TRBV24-1 and TRBJ2-3; D possibly corresponds to TRBD1 (5 bases). V lost 10 bases to trimming and J lost 0 bases, with 10 bases between them. The CDR3 sequence is 13 residues long. Germline CDR1 KGHDR, CDR2 SFDVKD. Here the CDR3 reads CATSRTSTDTQYF. The CDR3 DNA sequence: TGTGCCACAAGTCGGACAAGCACAGATACGCAGTATTTT.

This clone was recorded only once. V is TRBV7-9 and J is TRBJ1-2, with a weak D call TRBD1 (6 bases). CDR3 length: 13 residues. V lost 5 bases, J lost 4 bases, and 11 bases lay in between. The germline V gene has CDR1 SEHNR and CDR2 FQNEAQ (reference sequence). CDR3 region: CASSVDRSYGYTF. In DNA, the CDR3 is TGTGCCAGCAGCGTAGACAGGTCCTATGGCTACACCTTC.

This rearrangement joins TRBV5-1 to TRBJ2-1; 10 nucleotides match TRBD2. This CDR3 has 15 amino acids. Germline V gene sequence: CDR1 SGHRS, CDR2 YFSETQ. The ends lost 4 bases at V and 0 bases at J; junction bases unmatched: 1. Here the CDR3 DNA reads TGCGCCAGCAGCGTAGCGGGAGGCTCCTACAATGAGCAGTTCTTC. This translates into CASSVAGGSYNEQFF.

The chain carries TRBV6-5 and TRBJ2-1; TRBD2 agrees at 8 bases. V was clipped by 7 bases and J by 6 bases; unmatched bases: 8. Germline CDR1 reads MNHEY; CDR2 reads SVGAGI. The CDR3 spans 14 residues. The CDR3 loop is CASILREAGNEQFF. The CDR3 DNA follows: TGTGCCAGCATATTGCGGGAGGCTGGCAATGAGCAGTTCTTC.

The chain carries TRBV10-3 and TRBJ1-2, with D hard to call. V was cut by 3 bases and J by 7 bases, with 15 bases left in between. CDR1 and CDR2 (germline): ENHRY, SYGVKD. This CDR3 has 14 residues. The CDR3 is CAISESGVLRGYTF. CDR3 nucleotides: TGTGCCATCAGTGAATCGGGTGTTCTCCGTGGCTACACCTTC.

This clone was recorded a few times. The V call is TRBV7-8, the J call TRBJ1-2, with D possibly being TRBD1 (6 bases). This CDR3 comprises 14 residues. V lost 0 bases and J lost 4, with 9 bases in between. Germline V gene data show CDR1 as SGHVS and CDR2 as FQNEAQ. CDR3 DNA sequence: TGTGCCAGCAGCTTAGCTGACAGGCTCTATGGCTACACCTTC. Its protein product is CASSLADRLYGYTF.

V gene TRBV19 combines with J gene TRBJ1-4, with unresolved D. V was cut by 1 base and J by 0 bases, with 3 bases left in between. The CDR3 totals 14 residues. Germline V CDR1 and CDR2: LNHDA, SQIVND (reference sequence). CDR3 sequence: CASSIATTNEKLFF. Here the CDR3 DNA reads TGTGCCAGTAGTATAGCAACAACTAATGAAAAACTGTTTTTT.

V gene TRBV7-9 combines with J gene TRBJ1-1; the D gene is possibly TRBD1 (5 bases). Looked up from germline, CDR1 is SEHNR and CDR2 is FQNEAQ (reference sequence). CDR3 size: 14 residues. Trimming took 3 bases from V and 3 from J, leaving 11 bases between them. CDR3 DNA: TGTGCCAGCAGCTTTGTGGGGCGTGACACTGAAGCTTTCTTT. This translates into CASSFVGRDTEAFF.

As for this clone: Other DNA sequences within the sample encode an identical CDR3. The CDR3: CASSLGGDEKLFF. Here the CDR3 DNA reads TGTGCCAGCAGTTTAGGGGGAGACGAAAAACTGTTTTTT. This sequence joins TRBV12-3 or TRBV12-4 and TRBJ1-4; D is unresolved. Trimming pared 1 base from V and 8 bases from J, leaving 8 bases between. The CDR3 extends over 13 amino acids.

The V call is TRBV6-2 or TRBV6-3, the J call TRBJ2-1; weak D call: TRBD1 (6 bases). Trimming shortened V by 4 bases and J by 4 bases, and 11 bases separated the two germline ends. Germline loops: CDR1 MNHEY, CDR2 SVGEGT. The length of the CDR3 is 14 residues. For the CDR3, the DNA is TGTGCCAGCAGTTCCCGGGACACTTACAATGAGCAGTTCTTC. Amino acid sequence: CASSSRDTYNEQFF.

This clone was detected a few times. DNA for the CDR3: TGTGCCAGCACCCCGGACAGTACCGGGGAGCTGTTTTTT. Residues: CASTPDSTGELFF. The chain employs TRBV6-2 or TRBV6-3 and TRBJ2-2, with a tentative D call TRBD1 (6 bases). V was pared by 7 bases and J by 5 bases, with 11 bases between. The CDR3 has 13 residues. In germline, CDR1 is MNHEY, CDR2 SVGEGT.

The genes are TRBV19 and TRBJ1-4, with 8 bases lining up with TRBD1. The germline CDR1 and CDR2 sequences are LNHDA and SQIVND (reference sequence). The CDR3 is made up of 14 amino acids. The V segment lost 5 bases and the J segment 5 bases; nucleotides outside the gene matches: 4. Here the CDR3 reads CASSHRGWNEKLFF. CDR3 coding DNA: TGTGCCAGTAGTCACAGGGGGTGGAATGAAAAACTGTTTTTT. Based on the CDR3 plus reference TRBV19 and TRBJ1-4, the full variable domain is DGGITQSPKYLFRKEGQNVTLSCEQNLNHDAMYWYRQDPGQGLRLIYYSQIVNDFQKGDIAEGYSVSREKKESFPLTVTSAQKNPTAFYLCASSHRGWNEKLFFGSGTQLSVL.

This chain joins TRBV5-4 and TRBJ2-5; 10 bases fit TRBD2. Germline trimming cut 5 bases from V and 4 bases from J; bases unmatched to any gene: 5. Germline loops: CDR1 SGHNT, CDR2 YYREEE (reference sequence). CDR3 size: 14 residues. The CDR3 DNA is TGTGCCAGCAGGTCCTTAGCGGGAGGAGAGACCCAGTACTTC. Translating it yields CASRSLAGGETQYF.

This clone was picked up one time. The chain links TRBV12-3 or TRBV12-4 to TRBJ2-1, with D tentatively TRBD1 (6 bases). The length of the CDR3 is 11 residues. Trimming cost V 7 bases and J 12 bases, with 13 bases left between them. CDR3: CASTLRGGQFF. CDR3 nucleotide sequence: TGTGCCAGCACCTTGCGAGGGGGGCAGTTCTTC.

The rearrangement links TRBV4-2 to TRBJ2-1; perhaps TRBD1 as D (5 bases). V was clipped by 0 bases and J by 1 base, with 10 bases between them. The CDR3 is 16 residues long. Germline lookup yields CDR1 LGHNA and CDR2 YNFKEQ. CDR3 in amino acids: CASSQDWGASYNEQFF. The CDR3 bases are TGTGCCAGCAGCCAAGATTGGGGCGCGTCCTACAATGAGCAGTTCTTC.

The CDR3 DNA reads as TGTGCCATCAGTGACCTTTCGTTTTATGAGTATGGCTACACCTTC. Protein sequence: CAISDLSFYEYGYTF. V gene TRBV10-3 combines with J gene TRBJ1-2; D is uncertain. There are 15 residues in the CDR3. V was clipped by 3 bases and J by 5 bases, with 16 bases between them. Germline values: CDR1 ENHRY, CDR2 SYGVKD.

This chain links TRBV5-1 with TRBJ2-3, with D perhaps matching TRBD1 (6 bases). CDR3 length: 16 residues. Germline CDR1 reads SGHRS; CDR2 reads YFSETQ. Trimming took off 5 bases at V and 2 bases at J, with 18 bases between the two ends. The CDR3 is CASRSVTGSFTDTQYF. The CDR3 region has the DNA TGCGCCAGCAGGTCCGTAACAGGGTCCTTCACAGATACGCAGTATTTT.

The V and J genes are TRBV9 and TRBJ2-5, with a tentative D call TRBD1 (5 bases). The CDR3 has 15 residues. V was clipped by 0 bases and J by 0 bases, with 9 bases between them. CDR1 and CDR2 (germline): SGDLS, YYNGEE. CDR3 coding DNA: TGTGCCAGCAGCGTAGGGACATACGACCAAGAGACCCAGTACTTC. Amino acids: CASSVGTYDQETQYF.

V gene TRBV30 combines with J gene TRBJ2-1; maybe TRBD1 (6 bases). CDR3 length: 13 residues. Trimming took 0 bases from V and 7 from J, leaving 10 bases between them. Per the germline V gene, CDR1 is GTSNPN and CDR2 is SVGIG (reference sequence). CDR3 sequence (DNA): TGTGCCTGGAGTGTACAAAGGGGGAATGAGCAGTTCTTC. This encodes CAWSVQRGNEQFF. Filled out from reference TRBV30 and TRBJ2-1, the complete variable domain reads SQTIHQWPATLVQPVGSPLSLECTVEGTSNPNLYWYRQAAGRGLQLLFYSVGIGQISSEVPQNLSASRPQDRQFILSSKKLLLSDSGFYLCAWSVQRGNEQFFGPGTRLTVL.

V is TRBV6-8 and J is TRBJ2-7, with 11 bases that match TRBD2. V was pared by 6 bases and J by 2 bases, with 6 bases of the junction left unmatched. Germline CDR1 reads MNHGY; CDR2 reads SAAAGT. This CDR3 comprises 15 residues. The CDR3 DNA reads TGTGCCAGCAGCCAGGGACTAGCGGAGACCTACGAGCAGTACTTC. It translates to CASSQGLAETYEQYF.

The V and J genes are TRBV27 and TRBJ1-1; 9 nucleotides line up with TRBD1. Trimming took 2 bases from V and 7 from J; bases not matched to a gene: 5. Germline V gives CDR1 MNHEY, CDR2 SMNVEV (reference sequence). The CDR3 sequence is 14 residues long. The CDR3 loop is CASSLTGGWVEAFF. Written as DNA, the CDR3 is TGTGCCAGCAGTTTAACAGGGGGCTGGGTTGAAGCTTTCTTT.

This clone has just one count. This sequence joins TRBV6-2 or TRBV6-3 and TRBJ1-4, with no clear D. In germline, CDR1 is MNHEY, CDR2 SVGEGT. The CDR3 sequence is 13 residues long. Trimming left V 0 bases short and J 8 bases short, with 7 bases between. In DNA form, the CDR3 reads TGTGCCAGCAGTTACTCGACTGGAGAAAAACTGTTTTTT. Translation: CASSYSTGEKLFF.

The chain couples TRBV19 to TRBJ1-1; TRBD1 is a possible D gene (5 bases). The V gene's germline CDR1 is LNHDA and CDR2 SQIVND (reference sequence). There are 13 residues in the CDR3. The V end was cut by 4 bases, the J end by 5 bases, with 11 bases between. The CDR3 loop reads CASSTLGETEAFF. CDR3 nucleotides: TGTGCCAGTAGTACCCTAGGGGAAACTGAAGCTTTCTTT.

J is TRBJ1-4 and V is TRBV5-4; possibly TRBD1 for D (6 bases). Germline V gives CDR1 SGHNT, CDR2 YYREEE (reference sequence). Trimming stripped 0 bases from V and 11 bases from J, with 20 bases between. The CDR3 loop spans 16 amino acids. CDR3 in DNA: TGTGCCAGCAGCTTGGACTCGTCCCGGGACACTGGCAAACTGTTTTTT. It is translated as CASSLDSSRDTGKLFF.

This clone has more than one count but fewer than ten. The chain couples TRBV4-2 to TRBJ2-7; TRBD2 agrees at 8 bases. J was trimmed by 2 bases and V by 3 bases; bases with no gene match: 6. The CDR3 is 15 amino acids. Germline V gene data show CDR1 as LGHNA and CDR2 as YNFKEQ. The CDR3 DNA reads TGTGCCAGCAGCCATCTCGGGGGGGATCCCTACGAGCAGTACTTC. Residues: CASSHLGGDPYEQYF.

V usage is TRBV6-6 and J usage is TRBJ2-5; possible D gene TRBD2, 6 bases. This CDR3 has 14 amino acids. Germline lookup yields CDR1 MNHNY and CDR2 SVGAGI (reference sequence). V was pared by 8 bases and J by 5 bases, with 18 bases between. Here the CDR3 DNA reads TGTGCCAGCCAAATGACAGCCCGGGGGGAGACCCAGTACTTC. Translation: CASQMTARGETQYF.